This TCR beta chain was retrieved from a study of blood T cell repertoires in COVID-19. Overall study context: From T cells, B-cell-depleted T cells, or PBMCs came the material, which was cDNA or gDNA.

The germline V gene has CDR1 LGHDT and CDR2 YNNKEL (reference sequence). This CDR3 is 13 amino acids long. Trimming took off 6 bases at V and 0 bases at J, with 7 bases between the two ends. Profiling relied on immunoSEQ multiplex PCR, and the TCRdb table lists in-frame clones only, not all of them. The sample yields some 65,000 clones, approximately 83% seen once. The chain is built from TRBV3-1 (or the pseudogene TRBV3-2) and TRBJ2-3, with no clear D. The sample comprised peripheral blood. This receptor was taken from a man aged 35-49 years with COVID-19, enrolled during active disease. The CDR3 nucleotides read TGTGCCAGCAGTCCCCAGAGCACAGATACGCAGTATTTT. The encoded protein is CASSPQSTDTQYF.